Listed here is a single TCR beta chain. It lacks a known antigen. The input lacks base qualities; no much larger clone sits a single base away. The data were taken from a study of T cell responses to AZD1222 COVID-19 vaccine (dated by TCRdb to about 2021). In terms of the full investigation: AZD1222 recipients with second doses at about 4 weeks or about 12 weeks were pooled, because spike-specific TCR depth and breadth did not differ between schedules. TCR sequencing covered 230 to 250 trial participants: 200 to 210 given two doses of AZD1222 and 26 given two doses of MenACWY control vaccine. Enrollment into the trials was organized by age into subgroups of 18-55, 56-69 and 70-plus years, and those subgroups contained approximately 150, 30 and 60 TCR-sequenced participants, respectively. The paper as a whole reports these results and caveats: Conclusions about previously exposed vaccinees were limited because only six AZD1222 recipients were SARS-CoV-2 seropositive at baseline. After two AZD1222 doses, both the breadth and the depth of spike-specific TCRs were significantly higher than at day 0 and than in MenACWY recipients. No day 14 peak-response samples were available, so repertoires were characterized only after the peak T cell response. Vaccine-associated CD4 TCRs spanned the whole spike protein, with dominant responses in regions 160-218 and 743-854. Participants were mostly white British, with more females than males. The authors suggested clonal diversity may have been underestimated. The 56-69-year group was small, and its depth increase did not reach significance, likely because of low power. Epitopes outside the regions mutated in the B.1.351 and B.1.1.7 variants were reportedly recognized by nearly half of the unique spike-specific TCRs.

Per the publication, the time point label means: baseline before first vaccination. The vaccinee samples were drawn from two UK trials, COV001 and COV002, one of which was a single-blind randomized controlled phase 2/3 trial testing AZD1222 (ChAdOx1 nCoV-19) in healthy adults. Trial participant PBMC samples were collected at day 0 and day 28 after the second dose for TCRbeta chain sequencing. The CDR3 regions of human TCRbeta chains were analyzed by immunosequencing. Regarding the original processing steps: TCRs in the repertoires were matched against a reference library of SARS-CoV-2-specific TCRs that had been generated with the MIRA antigen-specificity platform. Breadth was defined as the fraction of unique TCRs that were SARS-CoV-2-associated, and depth was defined as the fraction of total T cells that were SARS-CoV-2-associated. Using the MIRA data, each spike-specific TCR was assigned both to the spike region to which the TCR was reactive and to a CD4 or CD8 class. Log10-transformed breadth and depth values were compared by one-way ANOVA with Sidak's multiple comparisons tests. The source is immuneACCESS, and TCRdb retained only in-frame sequences with V and J called. Part of the clones is not carried over; for the studies checked, unresolved V genes explain less than half of this, and the remainder is unexplained. Clone size and V and J calls were adopted from that table, with D and trimming inferred from the DNA. Counted in this sample were 95,000 to 150,000 clones; about nine tenths of them appeared once. The ten largest make up 11% to 15% of the sample.

The germline V gene sets CDR1 to SGHTA and CDR2 to FQGNSA. Reading from cysteine to phenylalanine, the CDR3 counts 15 amino acids. Only the CDR3 DNA is retained, 45 bases long and in frame from the first base. The junction shows trimming of 5 bases on V and 3 bases on J, plus 17 bases between the germline ends. The specimen was peripheral blood, collected on day 0 of AZD1222 vaccination. This TCR derives from an adult in good health. In this chain, TRBV7-2 is recombined with TRBJ2-7, with an unclear D gene assignment. The CDR3 amino acid sequence is: CASSPHFSRHYEQYF. The DNA sequence is given as TGTGCCAGCAGCCCCCACTTTTCTAGGCACTACGAGCAGTACTTC. Reference TRBV7-2 and TRBJ2-7 genes cover what lies past the CDR3, so the full variable domain is GAGVSQSPSNKVTEKGKDVELRCDPISGHTALYWYRQSLGQGLEFLIYFQGNSAPDKSGLPSDRFSAERTGGSVSTLTIQRTQQEDSAVYLCASSPHFSRHYEQYFGPGTRLTVT.